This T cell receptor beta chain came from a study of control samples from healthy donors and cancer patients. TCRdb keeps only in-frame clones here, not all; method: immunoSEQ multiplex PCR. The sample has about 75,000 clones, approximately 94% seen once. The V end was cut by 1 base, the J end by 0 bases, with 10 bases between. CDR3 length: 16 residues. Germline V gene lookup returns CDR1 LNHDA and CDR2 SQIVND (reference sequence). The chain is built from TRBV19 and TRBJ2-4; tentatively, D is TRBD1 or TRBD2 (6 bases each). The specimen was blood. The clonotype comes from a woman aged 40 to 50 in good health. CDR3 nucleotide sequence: TGTGCCAGTAGTATAGTAGGGGGGCTAGCCAAAAACATTCAGTACTTC. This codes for CASSIVGGLAKNIQYF.